This T cell receptor (beta chain) originates from a study of T cell repertoires in cytomegalovirus infection. For the study at large: Evidence of both CMV infection and a matching HLA type came from public TCR beta signatures.

Germline values: CDR1 SQVTM, CDR2 ANQGSEA. CDR3 size: 13 residues. Trimming cost V 1 base and J 4 bases, with 8 bases left between them. To note about this clonotype: The antigen is not known.

TCRdb processed the reads anew with MiXCR; each CDR3 protein has one entry. Of under 90,000 distinct CDR3 sequences in the sample, more than 40% were seen once. The source material was CD8+ T cells from cultured PBMCs, sampled from culture after CMV antigen stimulation. The clonotype comes from a human donor in good health (CMV status not recorded). Some clones in this sample may be carry-over from other donors' samples. This rearrangement joins TRBV29-1 to TRBJ2-1, with D hard to call. CDR3 sequence: CSVEVLGYNEQFF. CDR3 nucleotide sequence: TGCAGCGTTGAAGTCCTGGGGTACAATGAGCAGTTCTTC.